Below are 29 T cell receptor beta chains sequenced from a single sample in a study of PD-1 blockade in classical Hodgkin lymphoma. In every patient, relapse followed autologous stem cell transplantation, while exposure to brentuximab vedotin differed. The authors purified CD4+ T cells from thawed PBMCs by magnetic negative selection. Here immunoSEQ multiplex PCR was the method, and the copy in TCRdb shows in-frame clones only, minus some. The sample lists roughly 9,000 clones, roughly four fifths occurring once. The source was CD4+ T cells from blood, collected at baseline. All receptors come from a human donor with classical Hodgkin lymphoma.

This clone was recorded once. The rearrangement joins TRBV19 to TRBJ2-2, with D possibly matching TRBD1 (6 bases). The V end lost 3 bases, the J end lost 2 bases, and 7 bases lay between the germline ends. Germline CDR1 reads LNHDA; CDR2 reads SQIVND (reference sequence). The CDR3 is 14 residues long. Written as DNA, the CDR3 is TGTGCCAGTAGTATCGGGACAAACACCGGGGAGCTGTTTTTT. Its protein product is CASSIGTNTGELFF.

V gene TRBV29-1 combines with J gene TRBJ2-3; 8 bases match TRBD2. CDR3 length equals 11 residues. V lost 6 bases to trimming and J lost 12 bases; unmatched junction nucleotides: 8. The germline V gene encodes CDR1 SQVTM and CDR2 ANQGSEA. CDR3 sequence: CSVAAGGGQYF. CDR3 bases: TGCAGCGTAGCCGCGGGGGGCGGCCAGTATTTT.

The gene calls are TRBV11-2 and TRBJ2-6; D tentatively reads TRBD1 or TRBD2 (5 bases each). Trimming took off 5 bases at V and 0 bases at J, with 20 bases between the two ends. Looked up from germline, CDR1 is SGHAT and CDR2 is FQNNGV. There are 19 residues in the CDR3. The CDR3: CASSPLRAGTFSGANVLTF. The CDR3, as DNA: TGTGCCAGCAGCCCCCTCCGGGCCGGGACGTTCTCTGGGGCCAACGTCCTGACTTTC.

The CDR3 protein is CASSPGTGYNEQFF. For the CDR3, the DNA is TGTGCCAGCTCACCTGGGACTGGCTACAATGAGCAGTTCTTC. This chain links TRBV18 with TRBJ2-1; TRBD2 might be the D (6 bases). Trimming cost V 3 bases and J 3 bases, with 9 bases left between them. This CDR3 spans 14 amino acids. CDR1 and CDR2 (germline): KGHSH, LQKENI. Complete variable domain (other parts from reference TRBV18 and TRBJ2-1): NAGVMQNPRHLVRRRGQEARLRCSPMKGHSHVYWYRQLPEEGLKFMVYLQKENIIDESGMPKERFSAEFPKEGPSILRIQQVVRGDSAAYFCASSPGTGYNEQFFGPGTRLTVL.

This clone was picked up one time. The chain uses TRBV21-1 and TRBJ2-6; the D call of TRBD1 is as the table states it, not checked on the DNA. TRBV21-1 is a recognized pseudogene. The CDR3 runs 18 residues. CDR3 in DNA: TGTGCCAGCAGCAAATCTATCTTCAGGGCAGCGGGGGCCAACGTCCTGACTTTC. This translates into CASSKSIFRAAGANVLTF.

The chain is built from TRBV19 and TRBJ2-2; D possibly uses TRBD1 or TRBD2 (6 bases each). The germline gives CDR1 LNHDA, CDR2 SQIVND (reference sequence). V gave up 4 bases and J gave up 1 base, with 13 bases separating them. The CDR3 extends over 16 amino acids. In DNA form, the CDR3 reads TGTGCCAGTAGTAGGATCGGGGGCTTGAACACCGGGGAGCTGTTTTTT. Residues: CASSRIGGLNTGELFF.

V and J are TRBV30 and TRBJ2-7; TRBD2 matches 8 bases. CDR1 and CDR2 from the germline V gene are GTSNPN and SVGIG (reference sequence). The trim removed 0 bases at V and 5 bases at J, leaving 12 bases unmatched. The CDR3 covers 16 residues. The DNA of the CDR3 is TGTGCCTGGAGTGTACCAGGGATTAGCGGGGCAGACGAGCAGTACTTC. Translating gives CAWSVPGISGADEQYF. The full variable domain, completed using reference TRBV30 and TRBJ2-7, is SQTIHQWPATLVQPVGSPLSLECTVEGTSNPNLYWYRQAAGRGLQLLFYSVGIGQISSEVPQNLSASRPQDRQFILSSKKLLLSDSGFYLCAWSVPGISGADEQYFGPGTRLTVT.

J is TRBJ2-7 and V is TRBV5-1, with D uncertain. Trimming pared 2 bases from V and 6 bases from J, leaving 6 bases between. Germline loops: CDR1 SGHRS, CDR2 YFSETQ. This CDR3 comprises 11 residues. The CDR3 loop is CASSLNSEQYF. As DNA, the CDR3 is TGCGCCAGCAGCTTAAACTCCGAGCAGTACTTC. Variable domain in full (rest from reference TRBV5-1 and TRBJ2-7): KAGVTQTPRYLIKTRGQQVTLSCSPISGHRSVSWYQQTPGQGLQFLFEYFSETQRNKGNFPGRFSGRQFSNSRSEMNVSTLELGDSALYLCASSLNSEQYFGPGTRLTVT.

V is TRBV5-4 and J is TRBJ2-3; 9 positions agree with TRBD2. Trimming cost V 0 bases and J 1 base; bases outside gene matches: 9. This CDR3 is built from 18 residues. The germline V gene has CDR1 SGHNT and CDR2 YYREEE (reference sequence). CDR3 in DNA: TGTGCCAGCAGCTTGGGGTCCGGCGGGAGGGTTGGCACAGATACGCAGTATTTT. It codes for CASSLGSGGRVGTDTQYF.

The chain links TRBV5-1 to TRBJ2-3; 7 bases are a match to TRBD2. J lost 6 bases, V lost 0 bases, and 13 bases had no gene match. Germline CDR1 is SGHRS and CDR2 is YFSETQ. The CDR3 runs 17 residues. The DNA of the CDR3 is TGCGCCAGCAGCTTGGGTTCGAGCGGGGCGGGCCGCGATACGCAGTATTTT. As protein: CASSLGSSGAGRDTQYF.

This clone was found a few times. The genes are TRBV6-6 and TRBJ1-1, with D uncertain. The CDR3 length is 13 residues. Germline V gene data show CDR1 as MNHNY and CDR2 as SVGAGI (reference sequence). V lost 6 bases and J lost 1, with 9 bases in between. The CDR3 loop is CASRGSTNTEAFF. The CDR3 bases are TGTGCCAGCAGAGGGTCCACGAACACTGAAGCTTTCTTT.

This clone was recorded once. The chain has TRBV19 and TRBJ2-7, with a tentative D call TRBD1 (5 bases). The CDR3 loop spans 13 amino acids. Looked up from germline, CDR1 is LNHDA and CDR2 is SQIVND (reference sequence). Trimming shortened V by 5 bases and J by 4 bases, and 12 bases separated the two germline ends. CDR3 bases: TGTGCCAGTAGTCTAAGGCCAGGGTACGAGCAGTACTTC. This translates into CASSLRPGYEQYF.

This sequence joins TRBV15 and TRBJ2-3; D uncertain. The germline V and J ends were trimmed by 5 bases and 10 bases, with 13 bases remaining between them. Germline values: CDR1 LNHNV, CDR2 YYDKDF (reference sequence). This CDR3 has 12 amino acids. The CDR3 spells CATSLRLGSQYF. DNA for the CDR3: TGTGCCACCAGCTTACGACTTGGGTCGCAGTATTTT.

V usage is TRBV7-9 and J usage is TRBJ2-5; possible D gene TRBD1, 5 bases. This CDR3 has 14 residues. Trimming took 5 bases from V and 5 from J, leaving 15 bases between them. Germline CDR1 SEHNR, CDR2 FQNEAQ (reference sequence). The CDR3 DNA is TGTGCCAGCAGCGACCCGACAGTTTCGGAGACCCAGTACTTC. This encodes CASSDPTVSETQYF.

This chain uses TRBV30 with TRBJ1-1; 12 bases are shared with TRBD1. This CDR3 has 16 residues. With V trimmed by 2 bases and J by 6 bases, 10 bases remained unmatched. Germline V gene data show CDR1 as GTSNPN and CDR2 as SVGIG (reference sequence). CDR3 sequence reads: CAWSFRDRGPGAEAFF. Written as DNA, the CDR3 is TGTGCCTGGAGTTTTCGGGACAGGGGGCCGGGCGCTGAAGCTTTCTTT.

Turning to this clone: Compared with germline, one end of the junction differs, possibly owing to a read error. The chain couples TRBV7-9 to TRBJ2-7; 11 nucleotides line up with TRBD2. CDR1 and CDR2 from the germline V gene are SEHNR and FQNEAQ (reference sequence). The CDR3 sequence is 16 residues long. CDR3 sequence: CASSPRLAGSSYGQYF. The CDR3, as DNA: TGTGCCAGCAGCCCTAGACTAGCGGGGAGCTCCTACGGGCAGTACTTC.

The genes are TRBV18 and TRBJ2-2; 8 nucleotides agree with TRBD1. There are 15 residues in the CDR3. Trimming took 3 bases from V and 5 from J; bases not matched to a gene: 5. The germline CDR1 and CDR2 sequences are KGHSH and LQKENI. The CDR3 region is CASSPSRGLTGELFF. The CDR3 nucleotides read TGTGCCAGCTCACCGAGCAGGGGGCTGACCGGGGAGCTGTTTTTT.

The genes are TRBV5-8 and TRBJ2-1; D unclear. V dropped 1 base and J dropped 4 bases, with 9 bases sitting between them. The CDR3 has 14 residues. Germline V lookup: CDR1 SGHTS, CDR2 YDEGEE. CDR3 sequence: CASSLSAAYNEQFF. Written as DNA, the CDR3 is TGTGCCAGCAGCTTGAGCGCAGCTTACAATGAGCAGTTCTTC.

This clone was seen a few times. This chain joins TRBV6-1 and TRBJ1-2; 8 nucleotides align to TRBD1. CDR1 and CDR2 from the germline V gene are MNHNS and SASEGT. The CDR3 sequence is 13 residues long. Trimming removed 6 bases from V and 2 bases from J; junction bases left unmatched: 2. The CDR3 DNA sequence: TGTGCCAGCAGCGACAGGGGCAACTATGGCTACACCTTC. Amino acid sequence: CASSDRGNYGYTF.

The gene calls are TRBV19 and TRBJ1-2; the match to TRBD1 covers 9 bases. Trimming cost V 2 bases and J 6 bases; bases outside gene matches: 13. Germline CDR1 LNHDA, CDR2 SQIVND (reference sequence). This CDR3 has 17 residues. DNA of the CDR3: TGTGCCAGTAGTATACGGGGACAGGGAAGAGCAGGGGATGGCTACACCTTC. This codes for CASSIRGQGRAGDGYTF.

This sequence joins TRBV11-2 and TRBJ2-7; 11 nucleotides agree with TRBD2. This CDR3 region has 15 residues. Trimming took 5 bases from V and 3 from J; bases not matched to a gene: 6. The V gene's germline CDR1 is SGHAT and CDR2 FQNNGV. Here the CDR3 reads CASSPGTSGSYEQYF. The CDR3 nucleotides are TGTGCCAGCAGCCCAGGGACTAGCGGAAGCTACGAGCAGTACTTC.

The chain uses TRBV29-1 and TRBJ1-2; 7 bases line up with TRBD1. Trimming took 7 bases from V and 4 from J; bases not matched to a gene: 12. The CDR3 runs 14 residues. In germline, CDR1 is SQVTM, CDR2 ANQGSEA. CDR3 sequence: CSALRGQGSYGYTF. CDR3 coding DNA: TGCAGCGCCCTGAGGGGGCAGGGATCCTATGGCTACACCTTC.

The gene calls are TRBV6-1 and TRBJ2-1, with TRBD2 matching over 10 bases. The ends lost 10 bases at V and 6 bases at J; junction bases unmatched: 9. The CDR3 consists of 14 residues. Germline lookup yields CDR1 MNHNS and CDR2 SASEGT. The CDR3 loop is CATRPSGRANEQFF. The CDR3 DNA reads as TGTGCCACGCGCCCAAGCGGGAGGGCCAATGAGCAGTTCTTC.

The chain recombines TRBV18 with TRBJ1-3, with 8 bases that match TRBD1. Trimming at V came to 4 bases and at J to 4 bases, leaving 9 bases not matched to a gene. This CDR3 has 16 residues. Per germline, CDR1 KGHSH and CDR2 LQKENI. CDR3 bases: TGTGCCAGCTCACAGAGGACAGGGATCAGCGGAAACACCATATATTTT. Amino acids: CASSQRTGISGNTIYF. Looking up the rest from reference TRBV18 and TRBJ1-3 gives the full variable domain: NAGVMQNPRHLVRRRGQEARLRCSPMKGHSHVYWYRQLPEEGLKFMVYLQKENIIDESGMPKERFSAEFPKEGPSILRIQQVVRGDSAAYFCASSQRTGISGNTIYFGEGSWLTVV.

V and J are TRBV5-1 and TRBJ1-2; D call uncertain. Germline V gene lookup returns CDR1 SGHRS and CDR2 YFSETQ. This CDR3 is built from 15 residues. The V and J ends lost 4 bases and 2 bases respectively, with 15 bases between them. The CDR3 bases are TGCGCCAGCAGCGCCAGTGGGTCTCCAAACTATGGCTACACCTTC. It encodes CASSASGSPNYGYTF.

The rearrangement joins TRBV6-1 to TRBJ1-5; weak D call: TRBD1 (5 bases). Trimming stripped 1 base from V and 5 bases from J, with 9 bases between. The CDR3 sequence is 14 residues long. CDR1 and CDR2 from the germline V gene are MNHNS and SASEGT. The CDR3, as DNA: TGTGCCAGCAGTGAAGTTGGGGCCTATCAGCCCCAGCATTTT. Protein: CASSEVGAYQPQHF.

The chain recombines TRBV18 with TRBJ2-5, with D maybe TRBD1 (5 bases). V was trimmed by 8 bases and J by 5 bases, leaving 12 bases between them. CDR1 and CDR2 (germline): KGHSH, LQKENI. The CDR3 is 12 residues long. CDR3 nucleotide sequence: TGTGCCAGCGGGCAGGGCCCGGAGACCCAGTACTTC. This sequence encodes CASGQGPETQYF.

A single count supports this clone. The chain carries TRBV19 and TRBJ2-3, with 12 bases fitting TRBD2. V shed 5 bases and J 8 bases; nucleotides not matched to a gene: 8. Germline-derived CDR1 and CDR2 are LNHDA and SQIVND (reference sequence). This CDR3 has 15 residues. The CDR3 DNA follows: TGTGCCAGTAGTGCGCTAGCGGGAGGGCCGGGTACGCAGTATTTT. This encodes CASSALAGGPGTQYF. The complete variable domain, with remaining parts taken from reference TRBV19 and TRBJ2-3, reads DGGITQSPKYLFRKEGQNVTLSCEQNLNHDAMYWYRQDPGQGLRLIYYSQIVNDFQKGDIAEGYSVSREKKESFPLTVTSAQKNPTAFYLCASSALAGGPGTQYFGPGTRLTVL.

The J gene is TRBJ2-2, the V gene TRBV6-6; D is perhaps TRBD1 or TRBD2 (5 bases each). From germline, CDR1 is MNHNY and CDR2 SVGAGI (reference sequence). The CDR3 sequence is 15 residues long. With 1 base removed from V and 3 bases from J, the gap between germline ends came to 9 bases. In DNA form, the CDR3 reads TGTGCCAGCAGTTACTTGAGGGGCGACACCGGGGAGCTGTTTTTT. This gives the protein CASSYLRGDTGELFF.